The 11 T cell receptor beta chains reported below all come from one sample, sequenced in a study of breast tumors, draining lymph nodes, adjacent tissues. Axillary draining lymph nodes of breast cancer patients supplied the node samples. TCRdb re-called the multiplex PCR reads with MiXCR, one entry per CDR3 protein. Of some 230,000 distinct CDR3 sequences listed, around 34% are singletons. The sample consisted of axillary lymph node tissue. Receptors were obtained from a female donor with breast cancer. Some clones in this sample may be carry-over from other donors' samples.

About this clonotype: The germline gene is not matched at one end of the junction; a read error may be the cause. This chain links TRBV6-5 with TRBJ2-7; D is tentatively TRBD1 or TRBD2 (5 bases each). Germline V gives CDR1 MNHEY, CDR2 SVGAGI. CDR3 length equals 15 residues. The CDR3 reads CASSHSRGRDYEQYF. As DNA, the CDR3 is TGTGCCAGCAGTCACTCCCGGGGCCGAGACTACGAGCAGTACTTC.

The rearrangement links TRBV20-1 to TRBJ2-3; D gene unclear. The CDR3 runs 15 residues. Trimming took off 6 bases at V and 2 bases at J, with 18 bases between the two ends. From germline, CDR1 is DFQATT and CDR2 SNEGSKA (reference sequence). CDR3 loop: CSAPYTRASTDTQYF. The CDR3 DNA reads as TGCAGTGCGCCATACACCCGGGCATCCACAGATACGCAGTATTTT.

This clonotype was seen ten or more times. This chain uses TRBV6-5 with TRBJ2-2; 10 bases are shared with TRBD2. The V segment lost 1 base and the J segment 4 bases; nucleotides outside the gene matches: 3. Germline V gives CDR1 MNHEY, CDR2 SVGAGI. The CDR3 extends over 16 amino acids. In DNA, the CDR3 is TGTGCCAGCAGTTACTTGGCTAGCGGGGGCACCGGGGAGCTGTTTTTT. Protein sequence: CASSYLASGGTGELFF.

This rearrangement joins TRBV10-1 to TRBJ2-2; D is ambiguous. Trimming took off 4 bases at V and 8 bases at J, with 11 bases between the two ends. From germline, CDR1 is WNHNN and CDR2 SYGVQD (reference sequence). The CDR3 consists of 13 residues. The CDR3 spells CASSGPLMGELFF. CDR3 nucleotides: TGCGCCAGCAGTGGGCCCCTAATGGGGGAGCTGTTTTTT.

This clonotype was observed at least ten times. This chain connects TRBV6-5 to TRBJ1-6; the match to TRBD1 covers 8 bases. This CDR3 contains 15 residues. The V gene end was trimmed by 4 bases and the J gene end by 10 bases; junction bases not matched to a gene: 9. Germline lookup yields CDR1 MNHEY and CDR2 SVGAGI. CDR3 DNA sequence: TGTGCCAGCAGTTCAAAGGACAGGGTAAAGTCACCCCTCCACTTT. It encodes CASSSKDRVKSPLHF.

This clonotype showed up many times. The chain combines TRBV5-1 with TRBJ2-2; TRBD2 agrees at 13 bases. The trim removed 0 bases at V and 5 bases at J, leaving 4 bases unmatched. Per the germline V gene, CDR1 is SGHRS and CDR2 is YFSETQ. The CDR3 contains 17 residues. Here the CDR3 reads CASSLGTSGSRTGELFF. The CDR3 bases are TGCGCCAGCAGCTTGGGGACTAGCGGGAGTCGGACCGGGGAGCTGTTTTTT.

This clonotype was counted a single time. The chain couples TRBV7-2 to TRBJ1-6; 7 bases align to TRBD1. Germline V gene lookup returns CDR1 SGHTA and CDR2 FQGNSA. The CDR3 covers 14 residues. V trimming: 1 base; J trimming: 8 bases; junction bases outside the gene matches: 2. CDR3 DNA sequence: TGTGCCAGCAGCTTAGGACAGGGCTATTCACCCCTCCACTTT. Its protein is CASSLGQGYSPLHF.

This clonotype was seen once. The genes are TRBV20-1 and TRBJ2-7; D is perhaps TRBD1 (7 bases). The CDR3 extends over 13 amino acids. Per the germline V gene, CDR1 is DFQATT and CDR2 is SNEGSKA (reference sequence). CDR3 residues: CGATPGGKYEQYF. DNA of the CDR3: TGCGGCGCTACCCCAGGGGGGAAGTACGAGCAGTACTTC.

This clonotype was seen repeatedly, ten times or more. The rearrangement joins TRBV20-1 to TRBJ2-7; D is undetermined. The CDR3 has 13 amino acids. Germline assignment: CDR1 DFQATT and CDR2 SNEGSKA (reference sequence). The V end lost 5 bases, the J end lost 7 bases, and 18 bases lay between the germline ends. The CDR3 spells CSAPSQQFTEQYF. CDR3 nucleotides: TGCAGTGCTCCTTCCCAACAGTTTACTGAGCAGTACTTC.

The chain employs TRBV28 and TRBJ1-2, with 8 bases matching TRBD1. The CDR3 sequence is 13 residues long. The J segment lost 8 bases and the V segment lost 3 bases, leaving 5 bases of the junction unmatched. Germline CDR1 and CDR2: MDHEN and SYDVKM. CDR3 protein: CASSFIQGEGYTF. The DNA of the CDR3 is TGTGCCAGCAGTTTTATACAGGGGGAGGGCTACACCTTC.

This clonotype was counted at least ten times. The J gene is TRBJ2-2, the V gene TRBV30; possibly TRBD1 for D (6 bases). CDR1 is GTSNPN and CDR2 is SVGIG in the germline V gene (reference sequence). CDR3 size: 14 residues. V was trimmed by 1 base and J by 6 bases, leaving 12 bases between them. CDR3 region: CAWSDNRVPGELFF. The CDR3 coding sequence is TGTGCCTGGAGTGATAACAGGGTTCCCGGGGAGCTGTTTTTT.